Included here is one T cell receptor beta chain sequence, with context. What it binds is unknown. A much more abundant neighbour one base away suggests this may be a read error. The sample contains more than one DNA sequence encoding this CDR3. The data are from a study of metastatic and nonmetastatic thyroid tumors. Across the whole study: Samples came from malignant and benign thyroid patients, and repertoires were compared across blood and tumor or nodule tissue. Study outcomes and limitations: Within blood and tumor, benign nodules reportedly had significantly lower TCR beta diversity than malignant thyroid tumors did.

Per the authors' pipeline: Building a distant-metastasis classifier for papillary thyroid cancer drew on CDR3 differences across clinicopathological groups. TCRdb reassembled clones from the PCR reads with MiXCR. The V and J calls follow TCRdb's processing rather than the paper's. The profile shows some 15,000 clones, around 4% of them singletons. This CDR3 is built from 13 residues. V lost 7 bases and J lost 4, with 13 bases in between. Germline V lookup: CDR1 MNHNS, CDR2 SASEGT. Ahead of thyroid surgery, no patient had received treatment of any kind. V is TRBV6-1 and J is TRBJ1-1; the D gene is possibly TRBD1 (5 bases). This receptor was obtained from a female donor with papillary thyroid cancer or a benign thyroid nodule (not recorded which). Some clones in this sample may be carry-over from other donors' samples. The sequenced sample was tumor tissue. CDR3 sequence reads: CASTLFRATEAFF. The CDR3 DNA reads TGTGCCAGCACCCTTTTCAGGGCCACTGAAGCTTTCTTT.